The following is a T cell receptor (beta chain) sequence with its context. This sample stems from a study of T cell responses to AZD1222 COVID-19 vaccine. Trimming took 3 bases from V and 4 from J; bases not matched to a gene: 3. The CDR3 consists of 13 residues. CDR1 is SQVTM, CDR2 ANQGSEA, per germline. Only in-frame clones appear in the TCRdb table, and some are missing; sequencing was by immunoSEQ multiplex PCR. Of some 120,000 clones detected, over 75% appear once; the ten largest clones hold more than 5.5%. The TCR comes from an adult who received the AZD1222 COVID-19 vaccine. This sequence joins TRBV29-1 and TRBJ1-2; 9 bases align to TRBD1. This specimen was peripheral blood, taken 28 days after the second AZD1222 dose. CDR3 bases: TGCAGCGTTGAGGGACAGGGTCCCTATGGCTACACCTTC. As protein: CSVEGQGPYGYTF.